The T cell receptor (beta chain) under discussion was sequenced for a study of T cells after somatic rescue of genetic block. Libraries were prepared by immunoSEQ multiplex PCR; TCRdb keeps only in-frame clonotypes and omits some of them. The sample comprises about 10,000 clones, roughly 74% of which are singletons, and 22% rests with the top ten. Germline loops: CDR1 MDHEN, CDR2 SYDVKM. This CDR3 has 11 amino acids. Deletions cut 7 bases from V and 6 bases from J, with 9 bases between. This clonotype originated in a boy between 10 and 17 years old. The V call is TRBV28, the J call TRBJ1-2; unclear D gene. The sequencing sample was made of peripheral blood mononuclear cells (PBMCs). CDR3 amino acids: CASNYGNGYTF. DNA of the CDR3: TGTGCCAGCAACTATGGAAATGGCTACACCTTC.